This T cell receptor beta chain was observed in a study of OX40 agonist ivuxolimab in advanced cancers. Looking at the study overall: Ivuxolimab, which patients received intravenously every 2 weeks, was dosed at 0.01 to 10 mg/kg. Study results and caveats: Within 6 weeks, CD4+ and CD8+ blood T cells expanded clonally at 0.1 to 3.0 mg/kg.

The CDR3 runs 9 residues. V was pared by 6 bases and J by 11 bases, with 7 bases between. Germline CDR1 is SNHLY and CDR2 is FYNNEI. Generated by immunoSEQ multiplex PCR, the TCRdb table keeps only in-frame clones and is missing some. The table has approximately 84,000 clones, 85% to 95% seen once; the top ten hold around 2.8%. Of note for this clone: The antigen is not known.

Sequenced here: CD4+ or CD8+ T cells sorted from blood, sampled in a trial of the OX40 agonist ivuxolimab. This sequence joins TRBV2 and TRBJ1-2; D is ambiguous. The sequence came from an adult with an advanced solid tumor such as melanoma, head and neck, liver or kidney cancer. The DNA of the CDR3 is TGTGCCAGCAGACCAATTTACACCTTC. Translated, it gives CASRPIYTF.